A single T cell receptor (beta chain) is shown here with its context. This sample was taken from a study of T cell responses to AZD1222 COVID-19 vaccine. The CDR3 is 13 amino acids. V was shortened by 0 bases and J by 10 bases, with 10 bases between the two germline ends. Germline V gives CDR1 LGHNT, CDR2 FRNRAP. Generated by immunoSEQ multiplex PCR, the TCRdb table keeps only in-frame clones and is missing some. The sample has 150,000 to 200,000 clones, approximately 89% seen once; the top ten hold approximately 4.4%. The chain is built from TRBV12-5 and TRBJ2-1, with D uncertain. This specimen consisted of peripheral blood, obtained on day 0 of AZD1222 vaccination. This receptor was taken from an adult in good health. The CDR3 region has the DNA TGTGCTAGTGGTTTGGTAATTTACGGGGAGCAGTTCTTC. It translates to CASGLVIYGEQFF.